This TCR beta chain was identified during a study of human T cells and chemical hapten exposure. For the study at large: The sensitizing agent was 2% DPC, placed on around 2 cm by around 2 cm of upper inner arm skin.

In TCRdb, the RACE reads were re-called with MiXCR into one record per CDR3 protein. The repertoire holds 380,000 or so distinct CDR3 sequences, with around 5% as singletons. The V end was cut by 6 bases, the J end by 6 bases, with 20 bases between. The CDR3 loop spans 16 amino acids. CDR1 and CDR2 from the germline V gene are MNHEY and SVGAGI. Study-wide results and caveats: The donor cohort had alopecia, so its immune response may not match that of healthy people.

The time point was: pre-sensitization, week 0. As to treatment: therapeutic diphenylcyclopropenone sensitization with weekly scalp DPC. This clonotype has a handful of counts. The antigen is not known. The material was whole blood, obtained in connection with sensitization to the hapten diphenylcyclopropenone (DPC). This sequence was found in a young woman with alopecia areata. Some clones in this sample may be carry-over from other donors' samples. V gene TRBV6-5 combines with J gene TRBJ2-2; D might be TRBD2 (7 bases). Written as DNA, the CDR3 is TGTGCCAGCAGCCCCGTGGGGGGGCGCTTATCCGGGGAGCTGTTTTTT. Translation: CASSPVGGRLSGELFF.